These 25 T cell receptor beta chains were all obtained from the same sample, sequenced in a study of shared T cell receptors in the human thymus. TCRdb keeps only in-frame clones here, not all; method: immunoSEQ multiplex PCR. The profile shows under 450,000 clones, 95% of them singletons. The sample comprised thymocytes. The origin of the receptors is a human donor.

This clone was observed once. This chain connects TRBV7-3 to TRBJ2-5; no definite D call. This CDR3 is 14 amino acids long. V was shortened by 5 bases and J by 5 bases, with 15 bases between the two germline ends. Germline V gene lookup returns CDR1 SGHTA and CDR2 FQGTGA. CDR3: CASSRAAMDETQYF. CDR3 in DNA: TGTGCCAGCAGCCGCGCGGCAATGGACGAGACCCAGTACTTC.

V usage is TRBV5-6 and J usage is TRBJ2-1; D remains unclear. With 0 bases removed from V and 2 bases from J, the gap between germline ends came to 9 bases. This CDR3 comprises 15 residues. The germline gives CDR1 SGHDT, CDR2 YYEEEE. This CDR3 reads CASSLEAGPYNEQFF. The CDR3 coding sequence is TGTGCCAGCAGCTTGGAGGCAGGTCCCTACAATGAGCAGTTCTTC.

The chain employs TRBV6-1 and TRBJ2-5, with 14 bases that match TRBD2. Germline lookup yields CDR1 MNHNS and CDR2 SASEGT. This CDR3 has 17 residues. V was clipped by 0 bases and J by 9 bases; unmatched bases: 9. CDR3 sequence: CASSEATSGRGRWAQYF. CDR3 nucleotides: TGTGCCAGCAGTGAAGCGACTAGCGGGAGGGGAAGGTGGGCCCAGTACTTC.

This chain links TRBV5-1 with TRBJ2-7; 7 positions match TRBD2. Germline trimming cut 0 bases from V and 1 base from J; bases unmatched to any gene: 16. The CDR3 is made up of 19 amino acids. Germline V gene sequence: CDR1 SGHRS, CDR2 YFSETQ. The CDR3 loop is CASSLADPTSVKNSYEQYF. CDR3 DNA: TGCGCCAGCAGCTTGGCGGATCCTACTAGCGTCAAAAATTCCTACGAGCAGTACTTC.

The chain has TRBV19 and TRBJ1-5; D not resolved. Per the germline V gene, CDR1 is LNHDA and CDR2 is SQIVND (reference sequence). V dropped 0 bases and J dropped 0 bases, with 12 bases sitting between them. CDR3 length: 17 residues. Written as DNA, the CDR3 is TGTGCCAGTAGTATAGAGACGGCCCGATATAGCAATCAGCCCCAGCATTTT. Translation gives CASSIETARYSNQPQHF. The whole variable domain, remainder taken from reference TRBV19 and TRBJ1-5, is DGGITQSPKYLFRKEGQNVTLSCEQNLNHDAMYWYRQDPGQGLRLIYYSQIVNDFQKGDIAEGYSVSREKKESFPLTVTSAQKNPTAFYLCASSIETARYSNQPQHFGDGTRLSIL.

On this clone: Its ends do not fully match the called genes, so a read error is possible. The gene calls are TRBV6-1 and TRBJ2-7; the D gene is possibly TRBD2 (6 bases). Per the germline V gene, CDR1 is MNHNS and CDR2 is SASEGT. The CDR3 sequence is 15 residues long. Here the CDR3 reads CASSEGQRAPYEQYF. The CDR3 coding sequence is TGTGCCAGCAGCGAAGGCCAGCGGGCCCCCTACGAGCAGTACTTC.

For the CDR3, the DNA is TGCGCCAGCAGCTTTGGACAGGGGCGCTTTCACGAGCAGTACTTC. Translated, it gives CASSFGQGRFHEQYF. The V gene is TRBV5-1, the J gene TRBJ2-7; the match to TRBD1 covers 9 bases. CDR3 length equals 15 residues. V lost 2 bases and J lost 5; bases outside the gene matches: 8. Germline CDR1 reads SGHRS; CDR2 reads YFSETQ. Looking up the rest from reference TRBV5-1 and TRBJ2-7 gives the full variable domain: KAGVTQTPRYLIKTRGQQVTLSCSPISGHRSVSWYQQTPGQGLQFLFEYFSETQRNKGNFPGRFSGRQFSNSRSEMNVSTLELGDSALYLCASSFGQGRFHEQYFGPGTRLTVT.

This clone was detected only once. CDR3 in DNA: TGTGCCAGCAGCCAAGGCCCACCGTCAGGGGCGAACACTGAAGCTTTCTTT. Amino acid sequence: CASSQGPPSGANTEAFF. The gene calls are TRBV28 and TRBJ1-1, with D tentatively TRBD1 (6 bases). CDR1 is MDHEN, CDR2 SYDVKM, per germline. The CDR3 has 17 amino acids. V was pared by 6 bases and J by 1 base, with 21 bases between.

V and J are TRBV11-2 and TRBJ2-1; 8 nucleotides line up with TRBD2. There are 14 residues in the CDR3. V trimming: 5 bases; J trimming: 6 bases; junction bases outside the gene matches: 6. Germline V CDR1 and CDR2: SGHAT, FQNNGV. CDR3 bases: TGTGCCAGCAGCCTACTCCGGGAGGGCAATGAGCAGTTCTTC. It encodes CASSLLREGNEQFF.

The chain recombines TRBV11-2 with TRBJ2-2; the match to TRBD1 covers 7 bases. V lost 5 bases and J lost 0; bases outside the gene matches: 3. The germline gives CDR1 SGHAT, CDR2 FQNNGV. CDR3 length equals 15 residues. DNA for the CDR3: TGTGCCAGCAGCCCCGGGACAGCGAACACCGGGGAGCTGTTTTTT. Its translation: CASSPGTANTGELFF.

V usage is TRBV6-5 and J usage is TRBJ1-5, with D unresolved. V lost 2 bases and J 3 bases, leaving 11 bases between the germline ends. Germline CDR1 is MNHEY and CDR2 is SVGAGI. This CDR3 has 15 amino acids. The CDR3 DNA follows: TGTGCCAGCAGTTACCCCCCCCGAACCAATCAGCCCCAGCATTTT. It yields the protein CASSYPPRTNQPQHF.

The CDR3 DNA reads as TGTGCCTGGAGTGTCTTTCGTCCAGGGAACGATGGCTACACCTTC. As protein: CAWSVFRPGNDGYTF. This chain connects TRBV30 to TRBJ1-2, with D maybe TRBD1 (5 bases). CDR1 is GTSNPN and CDR2 is SVGIG in the germline V gene (reference sequence). V lost 0 bases to trimming and J lost 6 bases, with 17 bases between them. This CDR3 is 15 amino acids long.

The chain carries TRBV6-1 and TRBJ2-1, with 8 bases that match TRBD2. This CDR3 is 16 amino acids long. Germline V gene sequence: CDR1 MNHNS, CDR2 SASEGT. The V and J ends lost 1 base and 1 base, in that order; junction bases with no gene match: 3. DNA for the CDR3: TGTGCCAGCAGTGAAGATGCGGGAGGATCCTACAATGAGCAGTTCTTC. Translating gives CASSEDAGGSYNEQFF.

The chain's CDR3 is CASSFKQGPYNEQFF. The DNA for the CDR3 is TGCGCCAGCAGCTTTAAACAGGGGCCGTACAATGAGCAGTTCTTC. The chain recombines TRBV5-1 with TRBJ2-1; the match to TRBD1 covers 7 bases. The length of the CDR3 is 15 residues. V shed 2 bases, J shed 4 bases, and the junction held 6 bases outside the gene matches. CDR1 and CDR2 from the germline V gene are SGHRS and YFSETQ.

The rearrangement uses TRBV6-5 and TRBJ2-7; 7 bases align to TRBD1. CDR1 and CDR2 (germline): MNHEY, SVGAGI. The CDR3 length is 14 residues. J gave up 2 bases and V 2 bases, and 3 bases lay outside the gene matches. The CDR3 coding sequence is TGTGCCAGCAGTTACGGACAGGTAGCCTACGAGCAGTACTTC. Amino acid sequence: CASSYGQVAYEQYF.

The V gene is TRBV30, the J gene TRBJ2-2; TRBD1 aligns across 9 bases. The CDR3 consists of 19 residues. CDR1 and CDR2 (germline): GTSNPN, SVGIG (reference sequence). The trim removed 2 bases at V and 6 bases at J, leaving 19 bases unmatched. The CDR3 bases are TGTGCCTGGAGTTGGGACAGGGAAGGAACTAGCCTTCGCGCCGGGGAGCTGTTTTTT. Translation: CAWSWDREGTSLRAGELFF.

The CDR3 spells CASSPWDGPRDRGYEQYF. CDR3 sequence (DNA): TGTGCCAGCTCACCTTGGGACGGACCCCGGGACAGGGGCTACGAGCAGTACTTC. The chain couples TRBV18 to TRBJ2-7, with 10 bases fitting TRBD1. The germline V gene encodes CDR1 KGHSH and CDR2 LQKENI. The junction had 14 bases not matched to a gene; V was cut back by 3 bases and J by 3 bases. The CDR3 loop spans 18 amino acids.

This clone appeared once. The gene calls are TRBV2 and TRBJ2-1; 8 bases are a match to TRBD1. The germline V gene encodes CDR1 SNHLY and CDR2 FYNNEI. After removal of 6 bases from V and 0 bases from J, the junction contained 7 bases not matched to a gene. There are 16 residues in the CDR3. CDR3 in amino acids: CASRNGQGHSYNEQFF. The CDR3 DNA follows: TGTGCCAGCAGAAATGGACAGGGACACTCCTACAATGAGCAGTTCTTC.

CDR3 bases: TGCGCCAGCAGTCCCGGGACAGGGTCCTACGAGCAGTACTTC. Amino acid sequence: CASSPGTGSYEQYF. The rearrangement links TRBV5-1 to TRBJ2-7, with 9 bases fitting TRBD1. Germline V lookup: CDR1 SGHRS, CDR2 YFSETQ. V trimming: 5 bases; J trimming: 1 base; junction bases outside the gene matches: 4. CDR3 length equals 14 residues. Using reference TRBV5-1 and TRBJ2-7 for the parts outside the CDR3, the full variable domain is KAGVTQTPRYLIKTRGQQVTLSCSPISGHRSVSWYQQTPGQGLQFLFEYFSETQRNKGNFPGRFSGRQFSNSRSEMNVSTLELGDSALYLCASSPGTGSYEQYFGPGTRLTVT.

The J gene is TRBJ2-7, the V gene TRBV6-1; perhaps TRBD1 as D (5 bases). V was shortened by 10 bases and J by 3 bases, with 10 bases between the two germline ends. Germline V lookup: CDR1 MNHNS, CDR2 SASEGT. The CDR3 has 11 residues. CDR3 sequence: CATTTVYEQYF. The CDR3 DNA reads as TGTGCCACTACGACAGTCTACGAGCAGTACTTC.

The chain couples TRBV6-5 to TRBJ2-1; D gene ambiguous. Germline V gene data show CDR1 as MNHEY and CDR2 as SVGAGI. CDR3 length: 16 amino acids. The V gene lost 0 bases and the J gene lost 0 bases, with 9 bases spanning the gap. CDR3 amino acids: CASSYSDESSYNEQFF. The CDR3 DNA follows: TGTGCCAGCAGTTACTCGGACGAGAGCTCCTACAATGAGCAGTTCTTC.

The chain uses TRBV7-2 and TRBJ2-4, with a weak D call TRBD1 (6 bases). This CDR3 contains 16 residues. V gave up 8 bases and J gave up 3 bases, with 20 bases separating them. Germline V CDR1 and CDR2: SGHTA, FQGNSA. The CDR3 protein is CASDLQGPSDKNIQYF. CDR3 in DNA: TGTGCCAGCGACCTACAGGGCCCCTCCGACAAAAACATTCAGTACTTC.

The J gene is TRBJ2-7, the V gene TRBV5-1; D uncertain. CDR3 size: 12 residues. The germline V and J ends were trimmed by 0 bases and 3 bases, with 4 bases remaining between them. Germline V gene sequence: CDR1 SGHRS, CDR2 YFSETQ. The CDR3 sequence: CASSLDFYEQYF. As DNA, the CDR3 is TGCGCCAGCAGCTTGGACTTCTACGAGCAGTACTTC.

The sample holds one count of this clone. The genes are TRBV27 and TRBJ2-5; D may be TRBD2 (5 bases). The CDR3 contains 14 residues. The V gene's germline CDR1 is MNHEY and CDR2 SMNVEV (reference sequence). V dropped 2 bases and J dropped 4 bases, with 11 bases sitting between them. DNA for the CDR3: TGTGCCAGCAGTTTAAGGGCTAGCCGAGAGACCCAGTACTTC. Its protein is CASSLRASRETQYF.

This clone was picked up one time. This chain uses TRBV27 with TRBJ2-3; D assignment may be TRBD1 or TRBD2 (5 bases each). Trimming pared 8 bases from V and 0 bases from J, leaving 18 bases between. The germline gives CDR1 MNHEY, CDR2 SMNVEV (reference sequence). The CDR3 spans 16 residues. CDR3 protein: CASQLWGPRSTDTQYF. The CDR3 DNA reads TGTGCCAGCCAACTCTGGGGACCCCGGAGCACAGATACGCAGTATTTT.